Here is one T cell receptor beta chain with its context. This entry is derived from a study of blood T cell repertoires in COVID-19. Study context: Whether acute or convalescent, the COVID-19 samples came from the United States, Italy and Spain. The cDNA or gDNA used as material had been derived from T cells, B-cell-depleted T cells, or PBMCs.

CDR1 is SNHLY, CDR2 FYNNEI, per germline. The CDR3 has 13 amino acids. V dropped 6 bases and J dropped 8; count of bases not matched to a gene: 6. Original processing methods: By means of reference gene primer amplification, nucleated cell counts were estimated. Repertoires were generated with immunoSEQ multiplex PCR, while TCRdb's copy carries only in-frame clones and drops some. V and J calls and clone size come straight from that table; D and trimming were deduced from the DNA. The table has about 220,000 clones, approximately 84% seen once. The rearrangement joins TRBV2 to TRBJ2-1; TRBD1 aligns across 8 bases. This TCR derives from a middle-aged man with active or convalescent COVID-19. Sequenced material: peripheral blood. The DNA of the CDR3 is TGTGCCAGCAGGCCGGGACAGGTACATGAGCAGTTCTTC. The encoded protein is CASRPGQVHEQFF.